These 28 T cell receptor beta chains share one sample of origin, sequenced in a study of T-cell reconstitution after alpha-beta-depleted transplantation in children. Preparing the TCRbeta library involved the use of unique molecular identifiers. One entry per CDR3 protein, called by TCRdb with MiXCR from the PCR reads. The sample yields some 590,000 distinct CDR3 sequences, 10% to 13% seen once. The material sequenced was PBMCs from the stem cell graft donor, taken from the stem cell graft. All receptors come from a human donor who donated a stem cell graft to a child with acute myeloid leukemia.

The table lists this clonotype with a few counts. V and J are TRBV10-3 and TRBJ2-5, with unresolved D. CDR1 ENHRY and CDR2 SYGVKD come from the germline V gene. The V end was cut by 7 bases, the J end by 1 base, with 4 bases between. This CDR3 spans 11 amino acids. CDR3 loop: CAIKAQETQYF. As DNA, the CDR3 is TGTGCCATCAAAGCCCAAGAGACCCAGTACTTC.

This clonotype was seen only a few times. The CDR3 region has the DNA TGCGCCAGCAGCCAAGAGACGGACCTCGCCAATGAGCAGTTCTTC. It encodes CASSQETDLANEQFF. The chain has TRBV4-3 and TRBJ2-1; D gene uncertain. The CDR3 consists of 15 residues. Germline V lookup: CDR1 LGHNA, CDR2 YSLEER. Trimming left V 0 bases short and J 6 bases short, with 12 bases between.

At least ten counts were recorded for this clonotype. The rearrangement joins TRBV28 to TRBJ2-1; maybe TRBD2 (6 bases). CDR3 length equals 16 residues. The V gene lost 4 bases and the J gene lost 0 bases, with 13 bases spanning the gap. Looked up from germline, CDR1 is MDHEN and CDR2 is SYDVKM. CDR3 protein: CASSSRDFRSYNEQFF. The CDR3 coding sequence is TGTGCCAGCAGTTCCCGGGACTTCCGCTCCTACAATGAGCAGTTCTTC. Using reference TRBV28 and TRBJ2-1 for the parts outside the CDR3, the full variable domain is DVKVTQSSRYLVKRTGEKVFLECVQDMDHENMFWYRQDPGLGLRLIYFSYDVKMKEKGDIPEGYSVSREKKERFSLILESASTNQTSMYLCASSSRDFRSYNEQFFGPGTRLTVL.

There are many counts of this clonotype. V usage is TRBV20-1 and J usage is TRBJ2-7; TRBD1 or TRBD2 may be the D gene (5 bases each). The V gene lost 0 bases and the J gene lost 6 bases, with 21 bases spanning the gap. This CDR3 has 16 residues. The germline V gene has CDR1 DFQATT and CDR2 SNEGSKA (reference sequence). DNA of the CDR3: TGCAGTGCTAGAGATCCGGGGACCCGGGTCTTGGTCGAGCAGTACTTC. Residues: CSARDPGTRVLVEQYF.

V gene TRBV29-1 combines with J gene TRBJ1-1; TRBD1 is a possible D gene (6 bases). V was clipped by 6 bases and J by 2 bases, with 13 bases between them. The CDR3 contains 13 residues. Germline CDR1 reads SQVTM; CDR2 reads ANQGSEA. As DNA, the CDR3 is TGCAGCGTCCCTGGGGACACCAACACTGAAGCTTTCTTT. It yields the protein CSVPGDTNTEAFF. Variable domain in full (rest from reference TRBV29-1 and TRBJ1-1): SAVISQKPSRDICQRGTSLTIQCQVDSQVTMMFWYRQQPGQSLTLIATANQGSEATYESGFVIDKFPISRPNLTFSTLTVSNMSPEDSSIYLCSVPGDTNTEAFFGQGTRLTVV.

The sample holds a few counts of this clonotype. The chain uses TRBV20-1 and TRBJ2-1, with 8 bases fitting TRBD2. The CDR3 sequence is 14 residues long. CDR1 is DFQATT, CDR2 SNEGSKA, per germline (reference sequence). Trimming at V came to 8 bases and at J to 3 bases, leaving 9 bases not matched to a gene. The CDR3 region has the DNA TGCAGTATTACGACTAGCGCTTTCTACAATGAGCAGTTCTTC. Amino acid sequence: CSITTSAFYNEQFF.

This clonotype was found a few times. V and J are TRBV18 and TRBJ1-2; a possible D gene is TRBD1 (5 bases). The V end lost 3 bases, the J end lost 4 bases, and 12 bases lay between the germline ends. Per germline, CDR1 KGHSH and CDR2 LQKENI. The CDR3 has 14 amino acids. The CDR3 is CASSPGGDAYGYTF. The CDR3 bases are TGTGCCAGCTCACCCGGGGGAGACGCCTATGGCTACACCTTC.

This clonotype occurred many times. The chain recombines TRBV27 with TRBJ2-5; tentative D call: TRBD1 (6 bases). Trimming stripped 6 bases from V and 6 bases from J, with 17 bases between. CDR3 length: 14 amino acids. CDR1 is MNHEY and CDR2 is SMNVEV in the germline V gene (reference sequence). The CDR3 sequence: CASSPRGTGQTQYF. The CDR3 DNA is TGTGCCAGCAGCCCCAGGGGAACAGGGCAGACCCAGTACTTC.

This clonotype was found a few times. The chain recombines TRBV9 with TRBJ1-2; D is uncertain. Germline V gives CDR1 SGDLS, CDR2 YYNGEE. The CDR3 is 17 amino acids. V was cut by 0 bases and J by 0 bases, with 15 bases left in between. The CDR3 loop reads CASSVAAAAITNYGYTF. The CDR3 bases are TGTGCCAGCAGCGTAGCGGCAGCCGCGATTACTAACTATGGCTACACCTTC.

This rearrangement joins TRBV5-1 to TRBJ1-2, with 9 bases matching TRBD1. CDR3 length equals 16 residues. V lost 1 base and J lost 5; bases outside the gene matches: 9. The V gene's germline CDR1 is SGHRS and CDR2 YFSETQ. CDR3 DNA sequence: TGCGCCAGCAGCTTGTCACAACAGGGGGCTGGGTATGGCTACACCTTC. This translates into CASSLSQQGAGYGYTF.

This clonotype was observed at least ten times. The chain has TRBV18 and TRBJ2-7; D remains ambiguous. This CDR3 has 13 amino acids. Germline loops: CDR1 KGHSH, CDR2 LQKENI. Trimming pared 5 bases from V and 1 base from J, leaving 9 bases between. CDR3 in amino acids: CASSWVESYEQYF. CDR3 DNA sequence: TGTGCCAGCTCATGGGTAGAATCCTACGAGCAGTACTTC.

This clonotype was detected many times. This chain joins TRBV5-1 and TRBJ2-7; 10 bases agree with TRBD1. This CDR3 contains 15 residues. Germline values: CDR1 SGHRS, CDR2 YFSETQ. V was pared by 4 bases and J by 6 bases, with 10 bases of the junction left unmatched. CDR3 nucleotide sequence: TGCGCCAGCAGCCTACGAGGGACAGGGGCTAGCGAGCAGTACTTC. Translation: CASSLRGTGASEQYF.

A few counts support this clonotype. V is TRBV2 and J is TRBJ1-5; tentatively, D is TRBD1 (5 bases). Trimming pared 6 bases from V and 2 bases from J, leaving 29 bases between. Germline V gives CDR1 SNHLY, CDR2 FYNNEI. The CDR3 loop spans 20 amino acids. CDR3 nucleotides: TGTGCCAGCAGCGGCCCTTTGACGCGAGGGGTTATATCGGGCAATCAGCCCCAGCATTTT. It specifies CASSGPLTRGVISGNQPQHF.

The rearrangement links TRBV27 to TRBJ2-7; 8 bases fit TRBD1. The CDR3 sequence is 14 residues long. V was pared by 7 bases and J by 3 bases, with 8 bases of the junction left unmatched. Per germline, CDR1 MNHEY and CDR2 SMNVEV (reference sequence). The CDR3 loop is CASTPGRGHYEQYF. The CDR3 DNA reads as TGTGCCAGCACTCCCGGCAGGGGGCACTACGAGCAGTACTTC.

The V gene is TRBV6-2 or TRBV6-3, the J gene TRBJ2-1; D is undetermined. V shed 10 bases and J shed 9 bases, with 13 bases lying between them. From germline, CDR1 is MNHEY and CDR2 SVGEGT. The CDR3 has 11 residues. The CDR3 nucleotides are TGTGCCATCCGGGTGAGGTTTGAGCAGTTCTTC. Protein product: CAIRVRFEQFF.

This clonotype was recorded at least ten times. V is TRBV20-1 and J is TRBJ2-5, with D maybe TRBD2 (6 bases). Per germline, CDR1 DFQATT and CDR2 SNEGSKA (reference sequence). The CDR3 sequence is 14 residues long. V gave up 6 bases and J gave up 4 bases, with 18 bases separating them. The CDR3 reads CSALPGVQGETQYF. The CDR3 nucleotides are TGCAGTGCCCTGCCGGGGGTTCAGGGAGAGACCCAGTACTTC.

This clonotype was seen ten or more times. The CDR3 DNA reads as TGTGCCAGCACCAAGACACCGGCCCCCTACGAGCAGTACTTC. As protein: CASTKTPAPYEQYF. The rearrangement joins TRBV9 to TRBJ2-7; D gene unclear. Germline assignment: CDR1 SGDLS and CDR2 YYNGEE. Trimming pared 6 bases from V and 2 bases from J, leaving 15 bases between. The CDR3 runs 14 residues. Based on the CDR3 plus reference TRBV9 and TRBJ2-7, the full variable domain is DSGVTQTPKHLITATGQRVTLRCSPRSGDLSVYWYQQSLDQGLQFLIQYYNGEERAKGNILERFSAQQFPDLHSELNLSSLELGDSALYFCASTKTPAPYEQYFGPGTRLTVT.

This clonotype occurred a few times. The chain is built from TRBV20-1 and TRBJ2-7; D is ambiguous. The V end lost 5 bases, the J end lost 5 bases, and 13 bases lay between the germline ends. The CDR3 is 12 amino acids. Looked up from germline, CDR1 is DFQATT and CDR2 is SNEGSKA (reference sequence). The CDR3 is CSAGKVENEQYF. The CDR3 DNA follows: TGCAGTGCTGGTAAGGTGGAAAACGAGCAGTACTTC.

This clonotype has only a few counts. This chain joins TRBV27 and TRBJ2-3; 10 nucleotides line up with TRBD2. Germline values: CDR1 MNHEY, CDR2 SMNVEV (reference sequence). The CDR3 sequence is 18 residues long. J gave up 2 bases and V 2 bases, and 10 bases lay outside the gene matches. Written as DNA, the CDR3 is TGTGCCAGCAGTTTAAGGTCTAGCGGGAGTGGGACCACAGATACGCAGTATTTT. Its translation is CASSLRSSGSGTTDTQYF.

This clonotype occurred once. The rearrangement joins TRBV20-1 to TRBJ2-5; D is ambiguous. This CDR3 region has 15 residues. The V gene's germline CDR1 is DFQATT and CDR2 SNEGSKA (reference sequence). V was shortened by 2 bases and J by 1 base, with 14 bases between the two germline ends. CDR3 region: CSARKASFGQETQYF. The DNA of the CDR3 is TGCAGTGCTAGAAAGGCCTCGTTCGGCCAAGAGACCCAGTACTTC.

A few counts support this clonotype. The chain recombines TRBV7-2 with TRBJ2-7; D gene ambiguous. The CDR3 runs 15 residues. V lost 5 bases and J 7 bases, leaving 21 bases between the germline ends. CDR1 and CDR2 (germline): SGHTA, FQGNSA. As DNA, the CDR3 is TGTGCCAGCAGCCATAGAAGTCGGCTCCTCGGAGAGCAGTACTTC. Protein sequence: CASSHRSRLLGEQYF.

The rearrangement uses TRBV12-3 or TRBV12-4 and TRBJ1-4, with D perhaps matching TRBD1 (6 bases). This CDR3 is built from 15 residues. Deletions cut 5 bases from V and 2 bases from J, with 12 bases between. The CDR3, as DNA: TGTGCCAGCAGTCCACAGGGTTGGACTAATGAAAAACTGTTTTTT. Translating it yields CASSPQGWTNEKLFF.

The V gene is TRBV24-1, the J gene TRBJ1-4; maybe TRBD1 (5 bases). Deletions cut 1 base from V and 5 bases from J, with 10 bases between. The CDR3 runs to 15 residues. CDR1 and CDR2 from the germline V gene are KGHDR and SFDVKD. The CDR3 protein is CATSDFQGSNEKLFF. Written as DNA, the CDR3 is TGTGCCACCAGTGATTTTCAGGGCTCCAATGAAAAACTGTTTTTT.

The chain links TRBV28 to TRBJ2-5, with 9 positions matching TRBD2. The trim removed 5 bases at V and 4 bases at J, leaving 14 bases unmatched. The CDR3 runs 17 residues. Germline CDR1 and CDR2: MDHEN and SYDVKM. The CDR3 region has the DNA TGTGCCAGCAGTCCTTGGAGTAGCGGGAGTTCCCCAGAGACCCAGTACTTC. Residues: CASSPWSSGSSPETQYF.

The chain is built from TRBV27 and TRBJ2-2; D might be TRBD2 (5 bases). This CDR3 is built from 16 residues. Per the germline V gene, CDR1 is MNHEY and CDR2 is SMNVEV (reference sequence). Deletions cut 3 bases from V and 5 bases from J, with 16 bases between. The CDR3 nucleotides read TGTGCCAGCAGTTTGCGGGCTCGGGGTCGGACCGGGGAGCTGTTTTTT. This translates into CASSLRARGRTGELFF.

In DNA, the CDR3 is TGTGCCAGCAGTTTAAGCGCGGGGGTCGCCGTCGTCGAGCAGTACTTC. Its protein product is CASSLSAGVAVVEQYF. The J gene is TRBJ2-7, the V gene TRBV28, with 7 bases lining up with TRBD2. CDR1 and CDR2 (germline): MDHEN, SYDVKM. The CDR3 loop spans 16 amino acids. Losses at the gene ends were 2 bases for V and 6 bases for J; bases not matched to a gene: 13.

The CDR3 nucleotides read TGCGCCAGCAGCTCAGGGGGACAAAACAATGAGCAGTTCTTC. Protein sequence: CASSSGGQNNEQFF. The rearrangement links TRBV5-1 to TRBJ2-1; 7 nucleotides agree with TRBD1. The V and J ends lost 3 bases and 5 bases, in that order; junction bases with no gene match: 5. This CDR3 spans 14 amino acids. Germline assignment: CDR1 SGHRS and CDR2 YFSETQ.

This clonotype came up many times. The genes are TRBV15 and TRBJ2-5, with D uncertain. The germline CDR1 and CDR2 sequences are LNHNV and YYDKDF (reference sequence). With 0 bases removed from V and 2 bases from J, the gap between germline ends came to 4 bases. This CDR3 is 13 amino acids long. In DNA, the CDR3 is TGTGCCACCAGCAGAGAGGGGCAAGAGACCCAGTACTTC. Translation gives CATSREGQETQYF.